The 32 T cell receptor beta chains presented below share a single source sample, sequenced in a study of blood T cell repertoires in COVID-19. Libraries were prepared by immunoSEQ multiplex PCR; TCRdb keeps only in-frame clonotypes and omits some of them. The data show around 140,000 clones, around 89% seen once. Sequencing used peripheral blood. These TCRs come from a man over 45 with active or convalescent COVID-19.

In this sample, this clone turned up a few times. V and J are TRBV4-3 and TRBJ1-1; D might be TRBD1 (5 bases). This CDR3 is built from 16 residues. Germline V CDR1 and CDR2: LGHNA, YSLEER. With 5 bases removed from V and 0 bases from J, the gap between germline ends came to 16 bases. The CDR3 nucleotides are TGCGCCAGCAGCATCTCCAGGGCAATCATGAACACTGAAGCTTTCTTT. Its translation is CASSISRAIMNTEAFF.

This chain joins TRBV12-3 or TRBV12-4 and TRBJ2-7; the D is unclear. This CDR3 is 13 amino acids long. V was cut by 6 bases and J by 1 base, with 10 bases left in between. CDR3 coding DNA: TGTGCCAGCAGATCAGGTCGTTCCTACGAGCAGTACTTC. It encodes CASRSGRSYEQYF.

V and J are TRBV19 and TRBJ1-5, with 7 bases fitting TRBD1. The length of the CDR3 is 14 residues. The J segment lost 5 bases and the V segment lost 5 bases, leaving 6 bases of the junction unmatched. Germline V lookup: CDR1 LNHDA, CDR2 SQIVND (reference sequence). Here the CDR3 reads CASSYRGFHQPQHF. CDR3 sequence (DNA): TGTGCCAGTAGTTACAGGGGCTTTCATCAGCCCCAGCATTTT.

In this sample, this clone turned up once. CDR3 in DNA: TGTGCCAGCAGCGTAGGGGCTAGCGGGGGATCTATAGAGACCCAGTACTTC. It is translated as CASSVGASGGSIETQYF. The chain recombines TRBV9 with TRBJ2-5; 10 bases are a match to TRBD2. Germline lookup yields CDR1 SGDLS and CDR2 YYNGEE. This CDR3 is built from 17 residues. The V segment lost 0 bases and the J segment 4 bases; nucleotides outside the gene matches: 9.

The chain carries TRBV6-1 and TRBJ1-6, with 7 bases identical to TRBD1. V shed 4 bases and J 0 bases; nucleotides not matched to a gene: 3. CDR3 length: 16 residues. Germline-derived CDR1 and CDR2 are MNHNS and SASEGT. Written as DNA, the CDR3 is TGTGCCAGCAGTGTCCGGGACAGCTCCTATAATTCACCCCTCCACTTT. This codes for CASSVRDSSYNSPLHF.

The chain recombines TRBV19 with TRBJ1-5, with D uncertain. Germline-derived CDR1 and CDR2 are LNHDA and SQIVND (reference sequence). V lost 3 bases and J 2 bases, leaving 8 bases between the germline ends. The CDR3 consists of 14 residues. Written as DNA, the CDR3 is TGTGCCAGTAGTATCCGGGTTGGCAATCAGCCCCAGCATTTT. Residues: CASSIRVGNQPQHF.

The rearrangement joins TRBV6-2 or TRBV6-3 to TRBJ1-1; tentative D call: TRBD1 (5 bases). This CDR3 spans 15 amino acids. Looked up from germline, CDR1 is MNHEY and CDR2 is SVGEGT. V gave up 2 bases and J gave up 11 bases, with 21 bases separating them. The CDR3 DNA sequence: TGTGCCAGCAGTTACCAACCGGAATTGGGGCGTATTGCTTTCTTT. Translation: CASSYQPELGRIAFF.

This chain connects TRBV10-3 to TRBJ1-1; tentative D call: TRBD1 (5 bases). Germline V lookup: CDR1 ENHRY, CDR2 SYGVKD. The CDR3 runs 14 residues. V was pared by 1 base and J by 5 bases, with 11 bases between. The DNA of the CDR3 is TGTGCCATCAGTGAGTTAAGGGGTAGGACTGAAGCTTTCTTT. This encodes CAISELRGRTEAFF.

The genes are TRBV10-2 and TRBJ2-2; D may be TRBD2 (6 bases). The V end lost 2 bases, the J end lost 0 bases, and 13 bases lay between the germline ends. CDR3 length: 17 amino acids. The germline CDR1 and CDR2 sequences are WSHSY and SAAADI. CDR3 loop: CASSEGLAVTNTGELFF. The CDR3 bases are TGCGCCAGCAGTGAGGGTTTAGCGGTGACGAACACCGGGGAGCTGTTTTTT.

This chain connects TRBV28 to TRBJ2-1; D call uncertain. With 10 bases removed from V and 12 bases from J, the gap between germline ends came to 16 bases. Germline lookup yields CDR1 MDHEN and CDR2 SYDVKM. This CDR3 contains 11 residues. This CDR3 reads CATHDSRTQFF. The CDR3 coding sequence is TGTGCCACCCACGACTCCCGCACGCAGTTCTTC.

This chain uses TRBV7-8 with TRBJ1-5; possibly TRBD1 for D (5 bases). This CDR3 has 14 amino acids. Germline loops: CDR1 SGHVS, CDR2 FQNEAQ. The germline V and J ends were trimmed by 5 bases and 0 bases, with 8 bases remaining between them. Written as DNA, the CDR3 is TGTGCCAGCAGCATGACAGATAGCAATCAGCCCCAGCATTTT. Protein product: CASSMTDSNQPQHF.

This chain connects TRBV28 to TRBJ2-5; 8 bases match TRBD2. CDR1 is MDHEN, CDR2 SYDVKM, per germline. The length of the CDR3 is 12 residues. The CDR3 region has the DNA TGTGCACAGTACGGCGGGAGGGAGACCCAGTACTTC. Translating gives CAQYGGRETQYF.

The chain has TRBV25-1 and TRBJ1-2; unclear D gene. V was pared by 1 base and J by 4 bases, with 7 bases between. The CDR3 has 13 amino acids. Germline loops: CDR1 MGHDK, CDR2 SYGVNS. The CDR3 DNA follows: TGTGCCAGCAGTGAATCCGGCGGCTATGGCTACACCTTC. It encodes CASSESGGYGYTF.

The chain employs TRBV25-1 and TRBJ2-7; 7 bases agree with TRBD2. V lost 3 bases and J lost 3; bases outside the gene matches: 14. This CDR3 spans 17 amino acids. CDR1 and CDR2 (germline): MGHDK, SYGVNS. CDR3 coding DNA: TGTGCCAGCAGTGAGGGGGGGGGTCTCTTCACGGACTACGAGCAGTACTTC. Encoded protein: CASSEGGGLFTDYEQYF.

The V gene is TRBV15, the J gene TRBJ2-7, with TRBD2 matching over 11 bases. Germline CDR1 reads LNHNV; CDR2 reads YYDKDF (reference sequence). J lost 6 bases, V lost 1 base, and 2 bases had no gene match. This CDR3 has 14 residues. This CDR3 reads CATSRVTSGSEQYF. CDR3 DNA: TGTGCCACCAGCAGAGTAACTAGCGGGAGCGAGCAGTACTTC.

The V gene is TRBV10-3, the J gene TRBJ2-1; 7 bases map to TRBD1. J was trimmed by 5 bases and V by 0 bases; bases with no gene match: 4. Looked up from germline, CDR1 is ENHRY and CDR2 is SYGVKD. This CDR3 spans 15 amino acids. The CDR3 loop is CAISESWDSHNEQFF. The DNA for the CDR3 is TGTGCCATCAGTGAGTCGTGGGACAGCCACAATGAGCAGTTCTTC.

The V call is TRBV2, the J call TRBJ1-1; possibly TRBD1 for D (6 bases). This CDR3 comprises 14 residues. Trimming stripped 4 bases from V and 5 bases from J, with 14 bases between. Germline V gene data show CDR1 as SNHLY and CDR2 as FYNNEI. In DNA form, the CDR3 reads TGTGCCAGCAGTGCGCAGGGGAGAGGGACTGAAGCTTTCTTT. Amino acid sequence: CASSAQGRGTEAFF.

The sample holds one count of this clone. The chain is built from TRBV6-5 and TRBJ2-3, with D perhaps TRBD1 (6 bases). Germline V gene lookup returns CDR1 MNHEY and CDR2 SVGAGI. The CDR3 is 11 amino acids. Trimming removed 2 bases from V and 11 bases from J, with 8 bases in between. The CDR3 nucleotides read TGTGCCAGCAGTTACCGAGGGGGGCAGTATTTT. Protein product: CASSYRGGQYF.

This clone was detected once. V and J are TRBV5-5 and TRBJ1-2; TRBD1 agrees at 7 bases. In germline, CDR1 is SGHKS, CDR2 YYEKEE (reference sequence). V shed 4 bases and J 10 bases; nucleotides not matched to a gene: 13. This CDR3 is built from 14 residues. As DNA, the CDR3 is TGTGCCAGCAGCCTTCCACAGGGGCGCTGGGTCTACACCTTC. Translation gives CASSLPQGRWVYTF.

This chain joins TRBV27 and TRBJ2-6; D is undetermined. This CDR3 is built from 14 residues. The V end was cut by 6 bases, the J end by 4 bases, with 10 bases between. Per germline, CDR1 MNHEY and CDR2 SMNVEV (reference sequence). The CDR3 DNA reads TGTGCCAGCAGCAGGAATGCGGGGGCCAACGTCCTGACTTTC. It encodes CASSRNAGANVLTF. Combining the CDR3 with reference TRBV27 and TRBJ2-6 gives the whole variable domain EAQVTQNPRYLITVTGKKLTVTCSQNMNHEYMSWYRQDPGLGLRQIYYSMNVEVTDKGDVPEGYKVSRKEKRNFPLILESPSPNQTSLYFCASSRNAGANVLTFGAGSRLTVL.

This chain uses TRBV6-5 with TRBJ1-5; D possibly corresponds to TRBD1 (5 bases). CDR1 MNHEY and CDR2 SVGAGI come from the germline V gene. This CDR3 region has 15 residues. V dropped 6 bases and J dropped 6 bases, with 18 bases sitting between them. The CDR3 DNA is TGTGCCAGCAGACCAGGGTTTAATTCGGGTCAGCCCCAGCATTTT. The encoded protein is CASRPGFNSGQPQHF.

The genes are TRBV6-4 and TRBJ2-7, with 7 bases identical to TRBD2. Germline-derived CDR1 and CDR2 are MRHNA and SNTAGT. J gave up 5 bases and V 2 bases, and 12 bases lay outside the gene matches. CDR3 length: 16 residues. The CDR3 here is CASSDGVRAGANEQYF. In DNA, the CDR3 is TGTGCCAGCAGTGACGGGGTCCGGGCGGGAGCCAACGAGCAGTACTTC.

The CDR3: CASSTGGLGTEAFF. The CDR3 DNA sequence: TGTGCCAGTAGTACGGGAGGGCTAGGGACTGAAGCTTTCTTT. The chain has TRBV19 and TRBJ1-1; no clear D gene. The CDR3 length is 14 residues. Germline V lookup: CDR1 LNHDA, CDR2 SQIVND (reference sequence). The germline V and J ends were trimmed by 4 bases and 5 bases, with 14 bases remaining between them.

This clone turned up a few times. Here the CDR3 reads CASSLSYGGAYEQYF. DNA of the CDR3: TGTGCCAGCAGTTTATCGTACGGAGGGGCCTACGAGCAGTACTTC. The chain combines TRBV27 with TRBJ2-7; D may be TRBD2 (6 bases). Germline V gives CDR1 MNHEY, CDR2 SMNVEV (reference sequence). Trimming removed 0 bases at V and 2 bases at J, with 11 bases between. The CDR3 sequence is 15 residues long.

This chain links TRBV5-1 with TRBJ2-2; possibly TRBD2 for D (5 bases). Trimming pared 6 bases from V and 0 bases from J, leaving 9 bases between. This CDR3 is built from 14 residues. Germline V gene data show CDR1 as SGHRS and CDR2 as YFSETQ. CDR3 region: CASKGGSNTGELFF. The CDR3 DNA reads TGCGCCAGCAAGGGCGGGTCGAACACCGGGGAGCTGTTTTTT.

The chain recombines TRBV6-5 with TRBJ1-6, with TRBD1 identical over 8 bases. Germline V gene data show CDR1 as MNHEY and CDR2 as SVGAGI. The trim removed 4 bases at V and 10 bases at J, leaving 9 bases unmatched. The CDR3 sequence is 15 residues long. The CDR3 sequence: CASSSTLDRESPLHF. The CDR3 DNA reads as TGTGCCAGCAGTTCTACTTTGGACAGGGAATCACCCCTCCACTTT.

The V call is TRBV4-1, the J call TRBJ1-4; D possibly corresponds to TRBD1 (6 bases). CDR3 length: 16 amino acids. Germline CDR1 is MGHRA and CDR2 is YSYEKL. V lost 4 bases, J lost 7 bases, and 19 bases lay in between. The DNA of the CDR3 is TGCGCCAGCAGCCTTAGACGGGGGGCGGGGGGTGAAAAACTGTTTTTT. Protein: CASSLRRGAGGEKLFF.

The CDR3 loop reads CASSESGAKNIQYF. The CDR3 region has the DNA TGCGCCAGCAGTGAGTCCGGGGCCAAAAACATTCAGTACTTC. The V gene is TRBV10-1, the J gene TRBJ2-4; D is uncertain. Looked up from germline, CDR1 is WNHNN and CDR2 is SYGVQD (reference sequence). The CDR3 runs to 14 residues. V lost 0 bases to trimming and J lost 1 base, with 4 bases between them.

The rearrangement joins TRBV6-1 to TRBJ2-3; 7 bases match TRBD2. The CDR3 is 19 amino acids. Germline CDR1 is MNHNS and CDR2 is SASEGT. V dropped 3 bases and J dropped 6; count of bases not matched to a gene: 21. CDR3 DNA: TGTGCCAGCAGTGAGGTTACCCGGGGAGGGTTGATGAAGTGGGATACGCAGTATTTT. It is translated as CASSEVTRGGLMKWDTQYF.

The CDR3 DNA follows: TGTGCCAGCAGCAGCGGACAGGGGCAGAACACCGGGGAGCTGTTTTTT. Protein: CASSSGQGQNTGELFF. The V gene is TRBV13, the J gene TRBJ2-2; 9 positions agree with TRBD1. Germline lookup yields CDR1 PRHDT and CDR2 FYEKMQ (reference sequence). Trimming took 5 bases from V and 1 from J; bases not matched to a gene: 5. The CDR3 contains 16 residues. The variable domain in full, completed from reference TRBV13 and TRBJ2-2, reads AAGVIQSPRHLIKEKRETATLKCYPIPRHDTVYWYQQGPGQDPQFLISFYEKMQSDKGSIPDRFSAQQFSDYHSELNMSSLELGDSALYFCASSSGQGQNTGELFFGEGSRLTVL.

CDR3 coding DNA: TGTGCCAGCACCTGGGGGGTCTCCTATGGCTACACCTTC. Translation: CASTWGVSYGYTF. The chain combines TRBV12-3 or TRBV12-4 with TRBJ1-2; the D gene is possibly TRBD1 (5 bases). CDR3 length equals 13 residues. The V gene lost 7 bases and the J gene lost 4 bases, with 13 bases spanning the gap.

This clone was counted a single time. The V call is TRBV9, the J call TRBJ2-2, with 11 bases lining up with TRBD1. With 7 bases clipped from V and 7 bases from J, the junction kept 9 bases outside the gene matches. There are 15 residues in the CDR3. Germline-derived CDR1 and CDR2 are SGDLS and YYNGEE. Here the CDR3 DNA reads TGTGCCAGCGTGGGACAGGGGGATCAGAACGGGGAGCTGTTTTTT. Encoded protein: CASVGQGDQNGELFF.